This T cell receptor beta chain was captured in a study of T cell repertoires in cytomegalovirus infection. Study in general: Signatures in public TCR beta sequences pointed to both CMV infection and matching HLA type.

CDR1 and CDR2 from the germline V gene are MNHEY and SMNVEV (reference sequence). The CDR3 sequence is 15 residues long. Trimming removed 3 bases from V and 0 bases from J, with 10 bases in between. TCRdb ran MiXCR on the reads and lists one entry per CDR3 protein. Of approximately 83,000 distinct CDR3 sequences detected, 20% to 30% appear once; the ten largest clones hold roughly 50%. This clonotype occurred a few times. Its target is unknown. Sequenced material: CD8+ T cells from cultured PBMCs, taken from culture after CMV antigen stimulation. This clonotype originated in a human donor in good health (CMV status not recorded). Some clones in this sample may be carry-over from other donors' samples. The chain carries TRBV27 and TRBJ2-3; possibly TRBD2 for D (5 bases). Here the CDR3 DNA reads TGTGCCAGCAGTTTGGGAAGGACTAGCACAGATACGCAGTATTTT. Its translation: CASSLGRTSTDTQYF.